This entry features one T cell receptor beta chain sequence. The sample originates from a study of blood T cell repertoires in COVID-19. Background on the study: In each case, the material was cDNA or gDNA derived from T cells, B-cell-depleted T cells, or PBMCs.

Study processing details: Researchers report that nucleated cell counts were estimated from reference gene primer amplification. Repertoires were generated with immunoSEQ multiplex PCR, while TCRdb's copy carries only in-frame clones and drops some. That table furnishes V, J and clone size, whereas the DNA furnished D and trimming. The sample has roughly 160,000 clones, around 83% seen once. V dropped 4 bases and J dropped 0 bases, with 16 bases sitting between them. This CDR3 comprises 17 residues. Germline V gene data show CDR1 as SGHDN and CDR2 as FVKESK. Specimen: peripheral blood. The source is a man aged 50 to 59 with active or convalescent COVID-19. The V gene is TRBV14, the J gene TRBJ1-5; TRBD1 is a possible D gene (5 bases). The CDR3 spells CASSRPPGLNSNQPQHF. The CDR3 DNA reads as TGTGCCAGCAGCCGACCGCCAGGGTTAAATAGCAATCAGCCCCAGCATTTT.